The 15 T cell receptor beta chains below come from one sample, sequenced in a study of vaccination effects on CD4 cells after COVID-19 (dated by TCRdb to the early 2020s). Library preparation employed the immunoSEQ multiplex PCR assay. Sourced from immuneACCESS, this table was stored by TCRdb with only in-frame sequences that have V and J called. A share of the clones is absent; for the studies checked, an unresolved V gene accounts for under half, and the remainder has no known explanation. The sample records over 60,000 clones, about 72% of which are singletons. The top ten constitute 2.5% to 3% of the sample. Their recognized antigens are unknown. In the ViraFEST assay, PBMC were stimulated with viral peptide pools, and antigen-specific CD4+ T cell clonotypes were then identified by expansion using TCR sequencing. After about 9 days of culture, CD4+ T cells were isolated with the EasySep CD4+ T cell isolation kit. Negative nucleocapsid antibody results before and after vaccination confirmed that the healthy vaccine recipients had no prior SARS-CoV-2 infection.

The source was CD4+ T cells from PBMCs cultured with HCoV-NL63 spike peptides, collected before COVID-19 vaccination. The cell subset or site label, read with the paper, signifies: HCoV-NL63 spike overlapping peptide pool stimulation. The receptors originated from a human donor who received a COVID-19 vaccine.

This clone was seen more than once but under ten times. The V call is TRBV6-1, the J call TRBJ1-4; 8 bases align to TRBD1. V lost 4 bases and J lost 4; bases outside the gene matches: 8. This CDR3 is 16 amino acids long. Germline V gene sequence: CDR1 MNHNS, CDR2 SASEGT. The CDR3 region has the DNA TGTGCCAGCAGTGCCCCAGGGGGCCGAGATAATGAAAAACTGTTTTTT. Translated: CASSAPGGRDNEKLFF.

The chain joins TRBV4-3 to TRBJ1-6, with 8 bases identical to TRBD1. Germline lookup yields CDR1 LGHNA and CDR2 YSLEER. Unmatched junction bases numbered 6, after V lost 2 bases and J lost 9 bases. The CDR3 has 15 residues. The CDR3 is CASSQMTGASSPLHF. The CDR3 DNA follows: TGCGCCAGCAGCCAAATGACAGGGGCTTCTTCACCCCTCCACTTT.

This clone appeared once. V is TRBV27 and J is TRBJ2-5, with D possibly being TRBD1 (6 bases). The CDR3 loop spans 14 amino acids. CDR1 and CDR2 from the germline V gene are MNHEY and SMNVEV (reference sequence). Deletions cut 5 bases from V and 4 bases from J, with 14 bases between. CDR3 protein: CASSLDPTGETQYF. CDR3 DNA: TGTGCCAGCAGTCTCGACCCGACAGGAGAGACCCAGTACTTC.

The chain employs TRBV30 and TRBJ1-1, with TRBD1 identical over 7 bases. Germline V gives CDR1 GTSNPN, CDR2 SVGIG (reference sequence). CDR3 length: 14 residues. Unmatched junction bases numbered 4, after V lost 3 bases and J lost 0 bases. CDR3 residues: CAWRGTVVNTEAFF. The DNA of the CDR3 is TGTGCCTGGAGAGGGACAGTCGTGAACACTGAAGCTTTCTTT.

Only a few counts were recorded for this clone. The V gene is TRBV19, the J gene TRBJ1-3, with D maybe TRBD1 (5 bases). The CDR3 has 14 residues. With 3 bases removed from V and 4 bases from J, the gap between germline ends came to 10 bases. Per germline, CDR1 LNHDA and CDR2 SQIVND (reference sequence). The CDR3: CASSIGTLGNTIYF. The CDR3, as DNA: TGTGCCAGTAGTATCGGGACCTTAGGAAACACCATATATTTT.

The CDR3 DNA reads TGCGCCAGCAGCCACCAGGGATACTCTGGAAACACCATATATTTT. It codes for CASSHQGYSGNTIYF. The chain recombines TRBV4-3 with TRBJ1-3; a possible D gene is TRBD1 (5 bases). Germline CDR1 and CDR2: LGHNA and YSLEER. This CDR3 is built from 15 residues. V lost 3 bases and J 0 bases, leaving 9 bases between the germline ends.

This chain connects TRBV15 to TRBJ2-5; D not resolved. V lost 0 bases and J lost 4, with 12 bases in between. Germline V gene data show CDR1 as LNHNV and CDR2 as YYDKDF (reference sequence). CDR3 length: 15 amino acids. CDR3 DNA sequence: TGTGCCACCAGCAGAGATAGACGGAACACAGAGACCCAGTACTTC. This codes for CATSRDRRNTETQYF.

A single count supports this clone. The chain recombines TRBV6-5 with TRBJ1-4, with 7 bases aligning to TRBD1. Germline CDR1 and CDR2: MNHEY and SVGAGI. The CDR3 spans 15 residues. V lost 8 bases to trimming and J lost 3 bases; unmatched junction nucleotides: 9. CDR3 region: CASLDGGTANEKLFF. The CDR3 nucleotides are TGTGCCAGCTTAGATGGGGGGACAGCTAATGAAAAACTGTTTTTT.

This sequence joins TRBV7-8 and TRBJ1-5; D uncertain. CDR3 length equals 18 residues. The germline V gene encodes CDR1 SGHVS and CDR2 FQNEAQ. Between the trimmed V and J ends, which lost 1 base and 0 bases, there was a span of 16 bases. CDR3: CASSLERADHYSNQPQHF. CDR3 DNA sequence: TGTGCCAGCAGCTTAGAGCGGGCGGACCATTATAGCAATCAGCCCCAGCATTTT.

This clone was counted between two and nine times. The chain recombines TRBV5-1 with TRBJ2-2; a possible D gene is TRBD1 (6 bases). Germline values: CDR1 SGHRS, CDR2 YFSETQ. The V and J ends lost 0 bases and 0 bases respectively, with 9 bases between them. This CDR3 is 16 amino acids long. The CDR3 DNA sequence: TGCGCCAGCAGCTTGGATGGACAGTCGAACACCGGGGAGCTGTTTTTT. Protein: CASSLDGQSNTGELFF.

This clone was detected only a few times. The chain joins TRBV14 to TRBJ1-3, with D hard to call. The CDR3 length is 12 residues. CDR1 is SGHDN, CDR2 FVKESK, per germline. V was trimmed by 8 bases and J by 3 bases, leaving 8 bases between them. CDR3 nucleotides: TGTGCCAGCGGGCAGGTTGGAAACACCATATATTTT. Translated: CASGQVGNTIYF.

This chain links TRBV2 with TRBJ1-5, with 8 bases matching TRBD1. The CDR3 contains 15 residues. The germline V gene has CDR1 SNHLY and CDR2 FYNNEI. V shed 6 bases, J shed 2 bases, and the junction held 6 bases outside the gene matches. In DNA, the CDR3 is TGTGCCAGCAGATCGGGACAGGTCGGCAATCAGCCCCAGCATTTT. Its protein is CASRSGQVGNQPQHF.

The chain couples TRBV3-1 (or the pseudogene TRBV3-2) to TRBJ2-3; D perhaps matches TRBD2 (7 bases). The V gene lost 1 base and the J gene lost 4 bases, with 15 bases spanning the gap. CDR1 LGHDT and CDR2 YNNKEL come from the germline V gene (reference sequence). CDR3 length: 16 residues. CDR3 coding DNA: TGTGCCAGCAGCCAAGTCGGAGGGGGGGTGGCAGATACGCAGTATTTT. Translating it yields CASSQVGGGVADTQYF.

CDR3 residues: CATTSRQGLPDTQYF. The CDR3 DNA is TGTGCCACCACGTCGAGACAGGGATTGCCAGATACGCAGTATTTT. V gene TRBV19 combines with J gene TRBJ2-3, with 7 bases matching TRBD1. The CDR3 has 15 residues. Germline CDR1 and CDR2: LNHDA and SQIVND (reference sequence). V shed 10 bases and J 4 bases; nucleotides not matched to a gene: 14.

The rearrangement joins TRBV19 to TRBJ2-2; possible D gene TRBD2, 5 bases. CDR3 length: 15 residues. V lost 3 bases and J 3 bases, leaving 11 bases between the germline ends. In germline, CDR1 is LNHDA, CDR2 SQIVND (reference sequence). The CDR3 region is CASSILGRDTGELFF. CDR3 bases: TGTGCCAGTAGTATCTTAGGGAGAGACACCGGGGAGCTGTTTTTT.